This T cell receptor beta chain was profiled in a study of T-cell reconstitution after alpha-beta-depleted transplantation in children. As to this clonotype: The antigen remains unidentified.

Overall study findings and caveats: Where some patients showed high TCRbeta diversity at day 60, it came from recipient T cells and thymic progenitors that had survived. Reports say that about two months after transplant, the alpha-beta T cells came out of several hundred graft clones that had expanded. Diversity and T-cell counts at one year after transplant derived mostly from new T cells.

V dropped 7 bases and J dropped 4 bases, with 14 bases sitting between them. Germline CDR1 MNHEY, CDR2 SMNVEV (reference sequence). This CDR3 is built from 14 residues. The library targeted TCRbeta and was prepared with unique molecular identifiers. TCRdb called the PCR reads again in MiXCR, with one record for every CDR3 protein. The sample has 55,000 to 65,000 distinct CDR3 sequences, 35% to 55% seen once; the top ten hold nearly 98%. This specimen was PBMCs, mostly from graft donor cells, taken 360 days after TCRalphabeta/CD19-depleted stem cell transplant. The clonotype was recovered from a male patient between 5 and 17 years old who had a stem cell transplant for acute lymphoblastic leukemia, so the T cells may come from the graft donor. The V gene is TRBV27, the J gene TRBJ1-5, with a tentative D call TRBD1 (6 bases). The CDR3 nucleotides read TGTGCCAGCACCAAAGGACAGCTGAATCAGCCCCAGCATTTT. Protein: CASTKGQLNQPQHF.